The 3 T cell receptor beta chains reported below all come from one sample, sequenced in a study of T cell responses to AZD1222 COVID-19 vaccine. Clones were read by immunoSEQ multiplex PCR, and TCRdb kept only the in-frame ones, dropping some. The sample lists about 150,000 clones, about nine tenths occurring once. This sample comprised peripheral blood, obtained on day 0 of MenACWY control vaccination. These receptors originate from an adult in good health.

The chain uses TRBV7-8 and TRBJ2-2, with D possibly called TRBD1 or TRBD2 (5 bases each). The germline V and J ends were trimmed by 3 bases and 7 bases, with 18 bases remaining between them. Germline V CDR1 and CDR2: SGHVS, FQNEAQ. The CDR3 extends over 16 amino acids. The CDR3, as DNA: TGTGCCAGCAGCTTGGGACGCCGAAGGGGTGGCGGGGAGCTGTTTTTT. Translating gives CASSLGRRRGGGELFF.

The CDR3: CASSYPPGSYGYTF. As DNA, the CDR3 is TGTGCCAGCAGTTACCCCCCAGGAAGCTATGGCTACACCTTC. The rearrangement joins TRBV6-6 to TRBJ1-2; no definite D call. The V gene lost 2 bases and the J gene lost 4 bases, with 11 bases spanning the gap. CDR1 MNHNY and CDR2 SVGAGI come from the germline V gene (reference sequence). The CDR3 runs 14 residues.

V and J are TRBV28 and TRBJ1-1, with TRBD1 identical over 8 bases. Germline V gene sequence: CDR1 MDHEN, CDR2 SYDVKM. Trimming removed 6 bases from V and 4 bases from J; junction bases left unmatched: 13. The CDR3 runs 16 residues. CDR3 sequence: CASSAAGRDRLTEAFF. CDR3 nucleotides: TGTGCCAGCAGCGCGGCGGGCCGGGACAGGCTCACTGAAGCTTTCTTT.